This TCR beta chain came from a study of T cell changes during pregnancy in multiple sclerosis. Profiling relied on immunoSEQ multiplex PCR, and the TCRdb table lists in-frame clones only, not all of them. Among 50,000 or so clones listed, over 80% were seen once. Per germline, CDR1 SGDLS and CDR2 YYNGEE. V shed 5 bases and J 1 base; nucleotides not matched to a gene: 8. CDR3 length equals 16 residues. The sample was CD4+ T cells from peripheral blood mononuclear cells, taken in the third trimester of pregnancy. The V call is TRBV9, the J call TRBJ2-1, with 8 positions matching TRBD2. This clonotype was obtained from a female donor with multiple sclerosis, enrolled in a pregnancy study. CDR3 nucleotides: TGTGCCAGCAGTCCTGCGGGGGGCCTTTCCTACAATGAGCAGTTCTTC. It specifies CASSPAGGLSYNEQFF.